This TCR beta chain stems from a study of a mutant IDH1 vaccine in newly diagnosed glioma. Sequencing used immunoSEQ multiplex PCR; TCRdb keeps in-frame clones, though not all of them. The sample has 50,000 to 60,000 clones; around 80% are singletons. Time point denoted: week 5, during vaccination. What each vaccine dose contained was 300 ug of mutant IDH1 20-mer peptide, accompanied by topical imiquimod. Turning to this clone: What it binds is unknown.

Material: PBMCs, obtained from a glioma patient whose treatment included an IDH1 peptide vaccine. This TCR derives from a man aged 45 to 65 with glioma.

The CDR3, as DNA: TGCAGCGTTACAGGGACGGATGGCTACACCTTC. Translation: CSVTGTDGYTF. V usage is TRBV29-1 and J usage is TRBJ1-2, with D possibly TRBD1 on 6 matching bases. The V and J ends lost 5 bases and 6 bases respectively, with 10 bases between them. This CDR3 comprises 11 residues. Germline V gives CDR1 SQVTM, CDR2 ANQGSEA.